This T cell receptor beta chain was identified during a study of spatial heterogeneity in lung cancer. Germline CDR1 is MDHEN and CDR2 is SYDVKM. The CDR3 spans 12 residues. Trimming pared 5 bases from V and 3 bases from J, leaving 7 bases between. This clonotype is deemed medium-sized. Antigen specificity is unknown. Broader study findings: Expanded intratumoral alpha and beta TCR counts tracked tumor mutation counts.

From the 5' RACE reads, TCRdb called clonotypes with MiXCR, one entry per CDR3 protein. The sample contains 13,000 or so distinct CDR3 sequences, around 3.2% of which appear only once. As for time point: sample taken at primary tumor resection. The donors were 72 patients with non-small cell lung cancer that was early-stage and untreated. Material for sequencing was whole RNA from tumor, nontumor lung or frozen PBMC, left unsorted. The chain is built from TRBV28 and TRBJ1-1; D is ambiguous. The receptor's source is a male donor with early-stage non-small cell lung cancer. The input for sequencing was lung tumor tissue, taken at surgery. The CDR3 DNA follows: TGTGCCAGCAGTGCAGTCGACACTGAAGCTTTCTTT. Amino acids: CASSAVDTEAFF.